The 8 T cell receptor beta chains presented below share a single source sample, sequenced in a study of response to subunit inactivated influenza vaccine. Each CDR3 protein gets one entry after TCRdb re-called the RT-PCR reads with MiXCR. The sample consists of around 580,000 distinct CDR3 sequences, 10% to 15% of them appearing once. The sequenced sample was PBMCs from blood, obtained on the day of vaccination. The receptors originated from a man aged 50 to 59 who received an inactivated influenza vaccine.

In this sample, this clonotype turned up many times. V usage is TRBV4-2 and J usage is TRBJ2-3; TRBD1 might be the D (6 bases). Trimming shortened V by 0 bases and J by 8 bases, and 9 bases separated the two germline ends. This CDR3 comprises 13 residues. Per the germline V gene, CDR1 is LGHNA and CDR2 is YNFKEQ. DNA for the CDR3: TGTGCCAGCAGCCAAGATGACAGGAGTACGCAGTATTTT. Its translation is CASSQDDRSTQYF.

This clonotype has a handful of counts. The V call is TRBV7-2, the J call TRBJ2-3; D is ambiguous. The V gene's germline CDR1 is SGHTA and CDR2 FQGNSA. V lost 0 bases and J 6 bases, leaving 10 bases between the germline ends. CDR3 size: 14 residues. CDR3 DNA sequence: TGTGCCAGCAGCTTAGCCCTCTCAGTTGATACGCAGTATTTT. It translates to CASSLALSVDTQYF. Combining the CDR3 with reference TRBV7-2 and TRBJ2-3 gives the whole variable domain GAGVSQSPSNKVTEKGKDVELRCDPISGHTALYWYRQSLGQGLEFLIYFQGNSAPDKSGLPSDRFSAERTGGSVSTLTIQRTQQEDSAVYLCASSLALSVDTQYFGPGTRLTVL.

Only a few counts were recorded for this clonotype. The chain links TRBV24-1 to TRBJ2-5; 8 bases align to TRBD1. This CDR3 has 15 amino acids. Germline CDR1 KGHDR, CDR2 SFDVKD. Trimming took 2 bases from V and 1 from J; bases not matched to a gene: 2. DNA of the CDR3: TGTGCCACCAGTGATTCGGGACAGGTCCAAGAGACCCAGTACTTC. Protein: CATSDSGQVQETQYF.

This clonotype has more than one count but fewer than ten. V and J are TRBV27 and TRBJ1-2; no firm D call. The CDR3 has 15 residues. Germline V gene lookup returns CDR1 MNHEY and CDR2 SMNVEV (reference sequence). The V and J ends lost 10 bases and 6 bases respectively, with 24 bases between them. CDR3 sequence (DNA): TGTGCCACCAGGTTCCTATCTGGGAATTCTCATGGCTACACCTTC. It specifies CATRFLSGNSHGYTF.

This clonotype was counted many times. The J gene is TRBJ2-2, the V gene TRBV6-5; the match to TRBD1 covers 7 bases. The CDR3 totals 15 residues. The trim removed 0 bases at V and 7 bases at J, leaving 5 bases unmatched. Germline V gene lookup returns CDR1 MNHEY and CDR2 SVGAGI. CDR3 nucleotides: TGTGCCAGCAGTTACTCTACTCAGGGGGACGGGGAGCTGTTTTTT. Protein: CASSYSTQGDGELFF.

This clonotype was seen only once. J is TRBJ2-7 and V is TRBV20-1; no firm D call. CDR1 DFQATT and CDR2 SNEGSKA come from the germline V gene (reference sequence). V was pared by 0 bases and J by 4 bases, with 16 bases between. The CDR3 is 15 amino acids. The CDR3 spells CSARDSTEWGYEQYF. CDR3 DNA sequence: TGCAGTGCTAGAGATAGTACGGAATGGGGATACGAGCAGTACTTC.

This clonotype has just a few counts. The J gene is TRBJ2-5, the V gene TRBV7-9; D gene uncertain. The V gene's germline CDR1 is SEHNR and CDR2 FQNEAQ (reference sequence). The CDR3 covers 15 residues. V lost 2 bases and J lost 4, with 14 bases in between. Here the CDR3 DNA reads TGTGCCAGCAGCTTATTCGTAGATCTGGTAGAGACCCAGTACTTC. Encoded protein: CASSLFVDLVETQYF.

The chain links TRBV30 to TRBJ1-6; D is unclear. CDR1 GTSNPN and CDR2 SVGIG come from the germline V gene (reference sequence). Trimming took off 3 bases at V and 8 bases at J, with 11 bases between the two ends. This CDR3 has 13 residues. The chain's CDR3 is CAWRVGLDSPLHF. The CDR3 bases are TGTGCCTGGAGGGTGGGCTTAGATTCACCCCTCCACTTT.